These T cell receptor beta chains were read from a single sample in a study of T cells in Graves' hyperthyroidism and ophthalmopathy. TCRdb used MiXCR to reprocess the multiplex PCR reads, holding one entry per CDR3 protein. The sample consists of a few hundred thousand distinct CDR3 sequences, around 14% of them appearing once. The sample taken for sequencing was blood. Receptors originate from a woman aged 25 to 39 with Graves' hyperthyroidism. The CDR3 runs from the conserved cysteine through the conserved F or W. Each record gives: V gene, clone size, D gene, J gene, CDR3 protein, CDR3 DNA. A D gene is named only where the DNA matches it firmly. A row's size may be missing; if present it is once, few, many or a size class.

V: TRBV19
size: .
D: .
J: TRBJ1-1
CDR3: CASSMMRGLEAFF
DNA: TGTGCCAGTAGTATGATGCGGGGCCTTGAAGCTTTCTTT

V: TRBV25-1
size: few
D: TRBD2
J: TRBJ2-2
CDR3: CASSATSGKASGTGELFF
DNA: TGTGCCAGCAGTGCGACTAGCGGGAAGGCCTCGGGCACCGGGGAGCTGTTTTTT

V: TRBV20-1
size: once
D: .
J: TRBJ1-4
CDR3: CSATSTGTRNEKLFF
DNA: TGCAGTGCTACCTCTACCGGGACAAGGAATGAAAAACTGTTTTTT

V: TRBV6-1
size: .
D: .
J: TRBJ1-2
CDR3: CASTGPNYGYTF
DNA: TGTGCCAGCACGGGTCCTAACTATGGCTACACCTTC

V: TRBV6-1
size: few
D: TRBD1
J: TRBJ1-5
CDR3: CASTRGESVTQHF
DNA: TGTGCCAGCACCAGGGGGGAATCAGTGACCCAGCATTTT

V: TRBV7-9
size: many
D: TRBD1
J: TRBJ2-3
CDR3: CASSSDRGLTDTQYF
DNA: TGTGCCAGCAGCTCGGACAGGGGGTTGACAGATACGCAGTATTTT

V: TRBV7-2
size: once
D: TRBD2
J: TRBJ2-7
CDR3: CASSPRTSGDYEQYF
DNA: TGTGCCAGCAGCCCCCGGACTAGCGGTGACTACGAGCAGTACTTC

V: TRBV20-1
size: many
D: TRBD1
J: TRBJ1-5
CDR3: CSASEDRGLQPQHF
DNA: TGCAGTGCTAGCGAGGACAGGGGGCTTCAGCCCCAGCATTTT

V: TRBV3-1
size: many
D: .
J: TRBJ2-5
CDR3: CASSQELGETQYF
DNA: TGTGCCAGCAGCCAAGAGCTGGGTGAGACCCAGTACTTC

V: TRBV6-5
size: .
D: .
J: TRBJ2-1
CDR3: CASSYVDRYNEQFF
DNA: TGTGCCAGCAGTTACGTGGACAGATACAATGAGCAGTTCTTC

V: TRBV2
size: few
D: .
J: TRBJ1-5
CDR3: CASSDHGGGYQPQHF
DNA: TGTGCCAGCAGTGACCACGGGGGCGGGTATCAGCCCCAGCATTTT

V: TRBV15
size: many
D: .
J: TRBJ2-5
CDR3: CATSRLDPTEETQYF
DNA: TGTGCCACCAGCAGACTAGATCCGACGGAAGAGACCCAGTACTTC

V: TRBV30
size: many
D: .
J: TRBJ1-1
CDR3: CAWIPGPTEAFF
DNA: TGTGCCTGGATTCCAGGGCCCACTGAAGCTTTCTTT

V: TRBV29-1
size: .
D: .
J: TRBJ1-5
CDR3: CSVEPGLGQPQHF
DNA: TGCAGCGTTGAACCGGGACTCGGGCAGCCCCAGCATTTT

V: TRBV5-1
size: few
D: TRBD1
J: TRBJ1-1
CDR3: CASSSQQGARGEAFF
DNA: TGCGCCAGCAGCAGCCAACAGGGGGCGCGGGGTGAAGCTTTCTTT

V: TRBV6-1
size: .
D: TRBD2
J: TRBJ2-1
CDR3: CASSPGGSGSTEQFF
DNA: TGTGCCAGCAGTCCCGGGGGTAGCGGGAGTACTGAGCAGTTCTTC

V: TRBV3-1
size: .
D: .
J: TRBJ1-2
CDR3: CASSHAGEGWGTNYGYTF
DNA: TGTGCCAGCAGCCACGCGGGGGAAGGGTGGGGTACTAACTATGGCTACACCTTC

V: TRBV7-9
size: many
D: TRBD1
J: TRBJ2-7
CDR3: CASSFAGQGNEQYF
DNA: TGTGCCAGCAGCTTCGCGGGACAGGGCAACGAGCAGTACTTC

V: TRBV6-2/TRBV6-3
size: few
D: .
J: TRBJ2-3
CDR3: CASSYPSWSIGGADTQYF
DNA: TGTGCCAGCAGTTACCCTTCCTGGTCGATTGGTGGGGCAGATACGCAGTATTTT

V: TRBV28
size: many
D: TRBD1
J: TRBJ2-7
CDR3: CASSLTGGNYEQYF
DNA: TGTGCCAGCAGTTTGACAGGGGGGAACTACGAGCAGTACTTC

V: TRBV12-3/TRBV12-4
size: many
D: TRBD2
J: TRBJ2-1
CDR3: CASSRSGSYNEQFF
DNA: TGTGCCAGCAGTCGTAGCGGGAGTTACAATGAGCAGTTCTTC

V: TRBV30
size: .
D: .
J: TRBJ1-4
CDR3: CAWMRYNEKLFF
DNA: TGTGCCTGGATGCGATATAATGAAAAACTGTTTTTT